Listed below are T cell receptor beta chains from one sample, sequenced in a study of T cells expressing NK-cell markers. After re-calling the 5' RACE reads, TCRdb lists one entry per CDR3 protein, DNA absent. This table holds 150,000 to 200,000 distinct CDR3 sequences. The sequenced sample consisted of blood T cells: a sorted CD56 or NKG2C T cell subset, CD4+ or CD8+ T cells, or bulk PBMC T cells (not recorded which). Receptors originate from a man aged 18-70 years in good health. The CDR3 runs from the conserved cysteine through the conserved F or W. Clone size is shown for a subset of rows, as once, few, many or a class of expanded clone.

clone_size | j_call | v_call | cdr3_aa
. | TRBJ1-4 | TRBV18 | CASSPTRGDSEKLFF
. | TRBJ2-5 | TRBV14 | CASSQVSSLGQYF
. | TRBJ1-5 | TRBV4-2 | CASSQERGGINQPQHF
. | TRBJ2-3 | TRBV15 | CATSFVTSTDTQYF
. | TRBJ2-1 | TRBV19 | CASTGGAEQFF
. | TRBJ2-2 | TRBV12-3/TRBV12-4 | CASSLNWVNTGELFF
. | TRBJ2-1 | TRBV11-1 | CASRGGSTSGGYYNEQFF
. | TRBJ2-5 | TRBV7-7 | CASSLIRGPQETQYF
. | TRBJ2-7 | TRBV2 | CASSSQGPSEQYF
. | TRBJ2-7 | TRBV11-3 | CASSTQGDYEQYF
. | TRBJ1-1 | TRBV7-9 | CASSWGREAFF
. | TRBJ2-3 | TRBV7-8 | CASSSGTSNSDTQYF
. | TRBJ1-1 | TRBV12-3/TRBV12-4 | CASSLGGNTEAFF
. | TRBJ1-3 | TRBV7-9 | CASSSPKSHGNTIYF
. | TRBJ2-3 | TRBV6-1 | CASDSGGAADTQYF
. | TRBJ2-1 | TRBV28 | CASSLFTGVRYNEQFF
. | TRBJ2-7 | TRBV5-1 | CASSLAGKVASYEQYF
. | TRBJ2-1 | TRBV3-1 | CASSIPQSSYNEQFF
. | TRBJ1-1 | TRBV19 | CASTLGGLNTEAFF
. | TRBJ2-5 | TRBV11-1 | CASTYIRTGIGTLIGTQYF
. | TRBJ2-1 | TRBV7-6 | CASSLASGVSSYNEQFF
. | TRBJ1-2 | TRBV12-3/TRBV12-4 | CASSLDNNYGYTF
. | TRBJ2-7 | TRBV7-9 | CASSLLGQYYEQYF
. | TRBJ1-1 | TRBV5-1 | CASSLVQETKTEAFF
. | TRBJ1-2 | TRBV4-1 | CASSQVQTGYGYTF
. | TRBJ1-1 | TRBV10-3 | CAISSTPRGEAFF
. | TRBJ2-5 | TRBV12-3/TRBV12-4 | CASSFVGQAQETQYF
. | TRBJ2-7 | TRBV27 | CATKAAYEQYF
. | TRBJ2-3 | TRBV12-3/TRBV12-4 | CASSLGGGLSNTQYF
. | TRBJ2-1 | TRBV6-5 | CASSYSPLAGAYNEQFF
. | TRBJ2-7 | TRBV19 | CASSIDSVDRGHYEQYF
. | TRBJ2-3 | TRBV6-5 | CASSYSGRGGAGDTQYF
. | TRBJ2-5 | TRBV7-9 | CASSPLRGVQETQYF
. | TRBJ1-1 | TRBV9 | CASSVGQGRYTEAFF
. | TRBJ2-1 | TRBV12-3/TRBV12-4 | CASISMMVGEGYNEQFF
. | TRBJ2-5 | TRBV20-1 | CSARDLRASRETQYF
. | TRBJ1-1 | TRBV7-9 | CASRSLASSEAFF
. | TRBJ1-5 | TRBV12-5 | CASGLGPHQPQHF
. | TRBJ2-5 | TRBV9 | CASSVGGSGGLETQYF
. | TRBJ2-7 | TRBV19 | CASSPGGSLEQYF
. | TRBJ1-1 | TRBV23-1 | CASSHTSNTEAFF
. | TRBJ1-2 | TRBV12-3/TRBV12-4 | CASSFPGDIGGYTF
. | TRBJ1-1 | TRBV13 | CASSEMYRMNTEAFF
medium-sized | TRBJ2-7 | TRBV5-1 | CASSLGSGSHEQYF
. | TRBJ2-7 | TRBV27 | CASSLAGVGAYEQYF
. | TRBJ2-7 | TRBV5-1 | CASSLRGGGTSRKQYF
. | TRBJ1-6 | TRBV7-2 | CASSLVAQSYNSPLHF
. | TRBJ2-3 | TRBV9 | CASSGGGTDTQYF
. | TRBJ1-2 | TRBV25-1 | CASSDRDREVAINGYTF
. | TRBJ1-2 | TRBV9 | CASSVDGTGFLGYTF
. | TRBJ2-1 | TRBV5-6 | CASSRGQGGYNEQFF
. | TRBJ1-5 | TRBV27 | CASSSRTGFGNQPQHF
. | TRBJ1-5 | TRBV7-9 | CASSLAQGGQPQHF